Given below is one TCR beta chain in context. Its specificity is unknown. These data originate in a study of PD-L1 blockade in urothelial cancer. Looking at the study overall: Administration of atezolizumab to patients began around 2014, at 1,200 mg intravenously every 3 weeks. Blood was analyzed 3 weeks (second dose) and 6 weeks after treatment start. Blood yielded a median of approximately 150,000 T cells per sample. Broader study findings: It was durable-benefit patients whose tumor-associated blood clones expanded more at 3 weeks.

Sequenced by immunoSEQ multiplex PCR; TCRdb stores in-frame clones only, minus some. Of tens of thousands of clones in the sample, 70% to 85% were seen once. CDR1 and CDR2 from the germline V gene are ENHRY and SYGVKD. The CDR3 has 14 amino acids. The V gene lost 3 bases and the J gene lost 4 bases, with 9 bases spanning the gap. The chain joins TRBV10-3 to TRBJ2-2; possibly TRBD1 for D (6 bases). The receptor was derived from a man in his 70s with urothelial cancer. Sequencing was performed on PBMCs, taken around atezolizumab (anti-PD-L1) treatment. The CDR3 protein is CAISEQGFTGELFF. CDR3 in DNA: TGTGCCATCAGTGAACAGGGATTCACCGGGGAGCTGTTTTTT.